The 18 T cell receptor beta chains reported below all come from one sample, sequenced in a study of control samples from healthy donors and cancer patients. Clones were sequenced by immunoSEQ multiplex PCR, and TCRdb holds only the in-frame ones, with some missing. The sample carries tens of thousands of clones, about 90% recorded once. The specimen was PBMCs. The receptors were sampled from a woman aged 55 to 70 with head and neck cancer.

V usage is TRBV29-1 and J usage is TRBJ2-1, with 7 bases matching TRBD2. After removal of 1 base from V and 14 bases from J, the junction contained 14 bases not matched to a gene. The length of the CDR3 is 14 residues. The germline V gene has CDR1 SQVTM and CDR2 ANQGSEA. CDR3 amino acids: CSVEAPRRSGTKFF. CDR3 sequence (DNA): TGCAGCGTTGAAGCCCCCAGGCGGAGCGGGACGAAGTTCTTC.

CDR3 DNA: TGTGCCAGCAACAGGGGAGACCAGCCCCAGCATTTT. Translating gives CASNRGDQPQHF. V is TRBV12-3 or TRBV12-4 and J is TRBJ1-5; 7 bases are a match to TRBD1. CDR3 length: 12 residues. The V gene end was trimmed by 7 bases and the J gene end by 7 bases; junction bases not matched to a gene: 4.

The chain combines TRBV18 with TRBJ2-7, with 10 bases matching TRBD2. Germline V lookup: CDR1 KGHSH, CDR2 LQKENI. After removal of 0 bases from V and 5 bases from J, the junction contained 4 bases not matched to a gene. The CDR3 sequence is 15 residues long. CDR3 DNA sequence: TGTGCCAGCTCACCACCGCTAGCGGGAGTCAACGAGCAGTACTTC. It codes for CASSPPLAGVNEQYF.

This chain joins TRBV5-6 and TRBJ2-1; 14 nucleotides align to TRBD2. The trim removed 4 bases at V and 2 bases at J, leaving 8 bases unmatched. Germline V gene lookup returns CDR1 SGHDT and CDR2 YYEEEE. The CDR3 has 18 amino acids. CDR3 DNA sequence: TGTGCCAGCAGCAAGGGACTAGCGGGAGCGGGCCCCTACAATGAGCAGTTCTTC. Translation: CASSKGLAGAGPYNEQFF.

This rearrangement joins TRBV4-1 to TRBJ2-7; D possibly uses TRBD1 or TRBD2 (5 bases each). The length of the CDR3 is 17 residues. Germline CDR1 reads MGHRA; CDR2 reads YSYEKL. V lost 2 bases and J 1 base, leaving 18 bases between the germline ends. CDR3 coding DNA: TGCGCCAGCAGCCAACGGCAGAGGGGACGACTTTCCTACGAGCAGTACTTC. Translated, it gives CASSQRQRGRLSYEQYF.

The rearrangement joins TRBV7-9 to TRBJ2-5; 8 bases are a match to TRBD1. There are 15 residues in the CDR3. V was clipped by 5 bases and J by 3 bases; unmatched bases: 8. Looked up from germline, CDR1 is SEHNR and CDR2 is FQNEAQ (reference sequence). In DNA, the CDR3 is TGTGCCAGCAGCGGGGGACAGGAGATAAAAGAGACCCAGTACTTC. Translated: CASSGGQEIKETQYF.

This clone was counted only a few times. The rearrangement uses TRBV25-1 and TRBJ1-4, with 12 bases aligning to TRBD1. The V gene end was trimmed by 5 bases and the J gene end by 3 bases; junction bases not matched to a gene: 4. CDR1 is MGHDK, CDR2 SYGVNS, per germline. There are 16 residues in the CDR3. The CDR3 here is CASSWGQGAANEKLFF. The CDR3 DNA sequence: TGTGCCAGCAGTTGGGGACAGGGGGCAGCTAATGAAAAACTGTTTTTT.

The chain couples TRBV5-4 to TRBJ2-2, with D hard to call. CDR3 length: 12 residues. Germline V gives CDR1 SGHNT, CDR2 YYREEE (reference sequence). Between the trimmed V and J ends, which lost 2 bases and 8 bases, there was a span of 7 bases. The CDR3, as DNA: TGTGCCAGCAGCTTCTCTCCAGGGGAGCTGTTTTTT. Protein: CASSFSPGELFF. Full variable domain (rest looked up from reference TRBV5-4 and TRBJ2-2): ETGVTQSPTHLIKTRGQQVTLRCSSQSGHNTVSWYQQALGQGPQFIFQYYREEENGRGNFPPRFSGLQFPNYSSELNVNALELDDSALYLCASSFSPGELFFGEGSRLTVL.

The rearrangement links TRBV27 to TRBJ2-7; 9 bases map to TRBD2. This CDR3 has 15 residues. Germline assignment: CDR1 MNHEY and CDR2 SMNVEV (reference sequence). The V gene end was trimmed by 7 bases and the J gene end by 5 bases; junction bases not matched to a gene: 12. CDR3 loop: CASNSGTSSLNEQYF. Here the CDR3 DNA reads TGTGCCAGCAACTCGGGGACTAGCTCTTTGAACGAGCAGTACTTC.

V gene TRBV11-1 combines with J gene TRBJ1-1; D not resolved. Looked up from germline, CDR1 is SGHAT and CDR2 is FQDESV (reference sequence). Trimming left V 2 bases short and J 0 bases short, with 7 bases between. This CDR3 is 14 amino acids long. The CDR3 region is CASSLSALNTEAFF. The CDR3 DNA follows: TGTGCCAGCAGCTTAAGTGCCCTGAACACTGAAGCTTTCTTT.

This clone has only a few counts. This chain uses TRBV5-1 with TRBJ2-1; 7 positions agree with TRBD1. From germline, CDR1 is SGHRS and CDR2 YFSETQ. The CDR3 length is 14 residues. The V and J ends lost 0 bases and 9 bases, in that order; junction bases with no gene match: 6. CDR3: CASSLDRQGSEQFF. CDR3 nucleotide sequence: TGCGCCAGCAGCTTGGACCGACAGGGAAGTGAGCAGTTCTTC.

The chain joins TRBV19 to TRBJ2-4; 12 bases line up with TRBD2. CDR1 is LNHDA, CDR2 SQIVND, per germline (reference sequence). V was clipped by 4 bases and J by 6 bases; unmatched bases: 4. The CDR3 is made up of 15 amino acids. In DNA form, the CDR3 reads TGTGCCAGTAGTACGCCGGGACTAGCGGGAAACATTCAGTACTTC. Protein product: CASSTPGLAGNIQYF.

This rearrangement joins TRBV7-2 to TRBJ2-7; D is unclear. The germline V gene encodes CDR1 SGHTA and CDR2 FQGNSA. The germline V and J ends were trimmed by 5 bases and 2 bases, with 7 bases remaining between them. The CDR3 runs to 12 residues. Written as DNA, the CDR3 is TGTGCCAGCAGCCTCACCACCTACGAGCAGTACTTC. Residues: CASSLTTYEQYF.

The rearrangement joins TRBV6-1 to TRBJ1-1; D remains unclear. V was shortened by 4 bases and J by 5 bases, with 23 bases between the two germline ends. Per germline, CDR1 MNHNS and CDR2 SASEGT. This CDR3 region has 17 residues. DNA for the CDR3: TGTGCCAGCAGTGTCTTTTGGTCGACTCTCGGAGGTACTGAAGCTTTCTTT. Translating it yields CASSVFWSTLGGTEAFF.

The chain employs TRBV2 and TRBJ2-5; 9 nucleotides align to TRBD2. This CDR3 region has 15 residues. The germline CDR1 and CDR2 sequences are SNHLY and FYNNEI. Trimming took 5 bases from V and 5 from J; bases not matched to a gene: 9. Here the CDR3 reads CASSIGIAGAETQYF. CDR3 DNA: TGTGCCAGCAGTATCGGAATAGCGGGAGCGGAGACCCAGTACTTC.

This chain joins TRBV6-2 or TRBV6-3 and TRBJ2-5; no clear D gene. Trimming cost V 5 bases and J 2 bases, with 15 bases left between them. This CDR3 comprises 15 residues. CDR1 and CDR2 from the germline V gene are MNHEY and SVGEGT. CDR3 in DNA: TGTGCCAGCAGTCCGTCGAATAGGAGACAAGAGACCCAGTACTTC. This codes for CASSPSNRRQETQYF.

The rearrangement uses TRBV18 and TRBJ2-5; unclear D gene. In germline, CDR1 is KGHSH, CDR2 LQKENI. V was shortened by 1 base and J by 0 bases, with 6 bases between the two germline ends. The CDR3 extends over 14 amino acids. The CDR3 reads CASSPRRNQETQYF. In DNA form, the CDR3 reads TGTGCCAGCTCACCACGGAGAAACCAAGAGACCCAGTACTTC.

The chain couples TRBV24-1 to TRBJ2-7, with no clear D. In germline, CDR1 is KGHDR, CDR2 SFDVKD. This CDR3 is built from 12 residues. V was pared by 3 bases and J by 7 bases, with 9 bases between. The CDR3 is CATSDLYGEQYF. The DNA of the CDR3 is TGTGCCACCAGTGATCTTTATGGGGAGCAGTACTTC.